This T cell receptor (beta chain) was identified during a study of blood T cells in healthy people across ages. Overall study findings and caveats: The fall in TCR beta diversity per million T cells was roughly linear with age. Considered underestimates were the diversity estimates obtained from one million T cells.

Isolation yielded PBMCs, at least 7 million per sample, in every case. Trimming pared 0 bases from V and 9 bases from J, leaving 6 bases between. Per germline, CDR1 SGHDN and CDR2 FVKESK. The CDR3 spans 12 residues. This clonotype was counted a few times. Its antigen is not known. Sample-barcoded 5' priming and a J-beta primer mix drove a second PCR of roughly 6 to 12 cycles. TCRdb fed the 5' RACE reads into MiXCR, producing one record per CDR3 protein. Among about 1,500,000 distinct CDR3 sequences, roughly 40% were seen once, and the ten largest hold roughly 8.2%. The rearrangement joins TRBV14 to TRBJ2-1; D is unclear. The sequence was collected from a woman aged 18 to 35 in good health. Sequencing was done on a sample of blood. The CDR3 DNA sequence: TGTGCCAGCAGCCAAGAGTTTAGTGAGCAGTTCTTC. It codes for CASSQEFSEQFF.